These T cell receptor beta chains were read from a single sample in a study of blood T cell repertoires in COVID-19. Sequencing used immunoSEQ multiplex PCR; TCRdb keeps in-frame clones, though not all of them. The sample consists of about 360,000 clones, 70% to 90% of them appearing once. Material: peripheral blood. The receptors were gathered from a human donor in a cohort sampled during active COVID-19. Each CDR3 is given with its conserved first and last residue. Fields, in order: J gene, V gene, D gene, clone size, CDR3 protein, CDR3 DNA. A D gene is named only where the DNA matches it firmly. Where a row states a size, it is once, few, many or the class of an expanded clone; other rows omit it.

TRBJ1-1	TRBV28	TRBD1	once	CATSEPTRTGMMNTEAFF	TGTGCCACCTCAGAGCCGACGAGGACAGGAATGATGAACACTGAAGCTTTCTTT
TRBJ2-5	TRBV5-1	TRBD2	once	CASSLVGTSGSETQYF	TGCGCCAGCAGCTTGGTGGGGACTAGCGGGAGCGAGACCCAGTACTTC
TRBJ2-1	TRBV7-6	TRBD2	once	CASSLRRSGNPPQFF	TGTGCCAGCAGCTTAAGGCGTAGCGGGAATCCCCCGCAGTTCTTC
TRBJ2-5	TRBV11-2	TRBD1	NA	CASSLRGLGETQYF	TGTGCCAGCAGCTTAAGGGGGCTCGGAGAGACCCAGTACTTC
TRBJ2-2	TRBV15	TRBD2	NA	CATSRDRLAGGAGELFF	TGTGCCACCAGCAGAGACCGACTAGCGGGAGGTGCCGGGGAGCTGTTTTTT
TRBJ1-2	TRBV7-9	TRBD1	NA	CASSLRQGARSYGYTF	TGTGCCAGCAGCTTACGCCAGGGGGCGAGGAGCTATGGCTACACCTTC
TRBJ2-7	TRBV19	TRBD1	NA	CASSTGTGPGEQYF	TGTGCCAGTAGTACCGGGACAGGGCCTGGCGAGCAGTACTTC
TRBJ2-2	TRBV19	NA	NA	CASSLAGWAGELFF	TGTGCCAGTAGTCTTGCGGGTTGGGCCGGGGAGCTGTTTTTT
TRBJ2-7	TRBV7-8	NA	few	CASSLAVAGYEQYF	TGTGCCAGCAGCTTGGCCGTGGCAGGCTACGAGCAGTACTTC
TRBJ2-1	TRBV5-4	TRBD2	NA	CASSLGGLAGTNEQFF	TGTGCCAGCAGCTTGGGAGGACTAGCGGGAACCAATGAGCAGTTCTTC
TRBJ2-1	TRBV19	NA	NA	CASSENRPLLFNEQFF	TGTGCCAGTAGTGAGAACCGCCCCCTCCTCTTCAATGAGCAGTTCTTC
TRBJ2-3	TRBV19	NA	NA	CASSPGEADTQYF	TGTGCCAGTAGTCCCGGGGAGGCAGATACGCAGTATTTT
TRBJ2-2	TRBV21-1	NA	NA	CASSKALREGAQDTGELFF	TGTGCCAGCAGCAAAGCGCTCAGAGAGGGGGCGCAGGACACCGGGGAGCTGTTTTTT
TRBJ2-7	TRBV6-5	TRBD1	NA	CASRGTGGKYYEQYF	TGTGCCAGCAGAGGGACAGGGGGTAAATACTACGAGCAGTACTTC
TRBJ2-7	TRBV7-9	NA	NA	CASSLTGGYEQYF	TGTGCCAGCAGCTTAACCGGGGGCTACGAGCAGTACTTC
TRBJ2-6	TRBV27	NA	few	CASSLNLDGANVLTF	TGTGCCAGCAGTTTAAATCTAGATGGGGCCAACGTCCTGACTTTC
TRBJ1-2	TRBV2	NA	NA	CASEYSLGYGYTF	TGTGCCAGTGAGTACAGTCTTGGCTATGGCTACACCTTC
TRBJ1-4	TRBV30	NA	NA	CAWSRGVATNEKLFF	TGTGCCTGGAGTCGGGGGGTAGCAACTAATGAAAAACTGTTTTTT
TRBJ2-7	TRBV6-5	NA	NA	CASRDYSYEQYF	TGTGCCAGCCGCGACTACTCCTACGAGCAGTACTTC
TRBJ2-7	TRBV10-3	TRBD2	NA	CAITGRWEQYF	TGTGCCATCACCGGGAGGTGGGAGCAGTACTTC
TRBJ2-6	TRBV19	TRBD1	NA	CASSIEAGQVSGANVLTF	TGTGCCAGTAGTATAGAGGCGGGACAGGTCTCTGGGGCCAACGTCCTGACTTTC
TRBJ2-7	TRBV11-2	NA	NA	CASSFRTGEQYF	TGTGCCAGCAGCTTCCGCACGGGCGAGCAGTACTTC
TRBJ2-2	TRBV29-1	TRBD1	NA	CSVIQGAAGELFF	TGCAGCGTGATACAGGGGGCCGCCGGGGAGCTGTTTTTT
TRBJ2-7	TRBV4-2	NA	NA	CASSQEAGETYEQYF	TGTGCCAGCAGCCAAGAGGCAGGCGAGACCTACGAGCAGTACTTC
TRBJ2-1	TRBV4-1	TRBD2	NA	CASSQVSSGGYNEQFF	TGCGCCAGCAGCCAAGTGTCTAGCGGGGGCTACAATGAGCAGTTCTTC
TRBJ1-2	TRBV5-6	NA	NA	CASSLAPGGYTF	TGTGCCAGCAGCTTGGCCCCAGGGGGCTACACCTTC
TRBJ2-3	TRBV6-4	TRBD1	NA	CASSDGTGTGEIFPQYF	TGTGCCAGCAGTGACGGAACCGGGACAGGGGAAATTTTTCCGCAGTATTTT
TRBJ1-1	TRBV6-2/TRBV6-3	NA	NA	CASSYVQSKVKTEAFF	TGTGCCAGCAGTTACGTACAGTCGAAAGTCAAAACTGAAGCTTTCTTT
TRBJ1-6	TRBV2	NA	NA	CASSPVGGRNSPLHF	TGTGCCAGCAGCCCCGTCGGGGGGAGGAATTCACCCCTCCACTTT
TRBJ2-3	TRBV29-1	TRBD2	NA	CSVGLAGDLADTQYF	TGCAGCGTCGGACTAGCGGGAGATTTAGCGGATACGCAGTATTTT
TRBJ1-3	TRBV28	NA	NA	CASSLLLQNTIYF	TGTGCCAGCAGTTTACTCCTCCAGAACACCATATATTTT
TRBJ2-1	TRBV5-6	TRBD2	few	CASSSGTSVYNEQFF	TGTGCCAGCAGCTCCGGGACTAGCGTTTACAATGAGCAGTTCTTC
TRBJ2-3	TRBV7-8	TRBD1	NA	CASGRTGSTDTQYF	TGTGCCAGCGGTCGGACAGGGTCCACAGATACGCAGTATTTT
TRBJ1-2	TRBV15	NA	NA	CATSRDGGYGYTF	TGTGCCACCAGCAGAGACGGAGGCTATGGCTACACCTTC
TRBJ2-7	TRBV6-5	NA	once	CASGQNRFPYEQYF	TGTGCCAGCGGACAGAACAGGTTCCCCTACGAGCAGTACTTC
TRBJ1-2	TRBV30	NA	NA	CAGRHPGYGYTF	TGTGCCGGACGCCATCCGGGATATGGCTACACCTTC
TRBJ1-5	TRBV3-1/TRBV3-2	TRBD1	NA	CASSQQPSWDSSNQPQHF	TGTGCCAGCAGCCAACAACCCTCCTGGGACAGCTCCAATCAGCCCCAGCATTTT
TRBJ2-3	TRBV3-1/TRBV3-2	TRBD2	NA	CASSQGGLAGLGTDTQYF	TGTGCCAGCAGCCAAGGAGGCCTAGCGGGGTTGGGCACAGATACGCAGTATTTT
TRBJ2-5	TRBV19	NA	NA	CASSTIPPAGGAETQYF	TGTGCCAGTAGTACTATCCCACCGGCCGGTGGGGCAGAGACCCAGTACTTC
TRBJ2-1	TRBV7-2	TRBD2	NA	CASSSLAGILGPYNEQFF	TGTGCCAGCAGCTCACTAGCGGGAATCTTAGGCCCCTACAATGAGCAGTTCTTC
TRBJ1-1	TRBV29-1	NA	NA	CSVDGGIEAFF	TGCAGCGTTGATGGAGGTATTGAAGCTTTCTTT
TRBJ1-1	TRBV29-1	NA	NA	CSVDIRRGYTEAFF	TGCAGCGTTGATATACGTCGGGGTTACACTGAAGCTTTCTTT